This T cell receptor (beta chain) was observed in a study of T cells in Graves' hyperthyroidism and ophthalmopathy. The wider study: Once the initial diagnosis was made, peripheral blood was obtained before any treatment.

Regions amplified from RNA transcripts were the TCR beta CDR3 regions. Initially, a first-round RT-PCR of the TCR CDR3 employed the HTBI primer set. TCRdb itself ran the multiplex PCR reads through MiXCR, one entry per CDR3 protein. The sample yields 530,000 or so distinct CDR3 sequences, roughly a quarter seen once. The length of the CDR3 is 14 residues. Trimming removed 4 bases at V and 7 bases at J, with 17 bases between. Germline values: CDR1 LNHDA, CDR2 SQIVND (reference sequence). Patients were excluded because of uncontrolled infection, other autoimmune disease, pregnancy or lactation. Clinicians diagnosed patients from clinical symptoms, serum thyroxine and TRAb, thyroid ultrasound and orbital computed tomography. Ten or more counts support this clonotype.

Sequencing was performed on blood. This TCR derives from a woman aged 30 to 39 with Graves' ophthalmopathy. The J gene is TRBJ2-7, the V gene TRBV19, with D possibly being TRBD2 (7 bases). CDR3 sequence (DNA): TGTGCCAGTAGTACTACGGCGGGGGCGGAGGAGCAGTACTTC. It is translated as CASSTTAGAEEQYF.